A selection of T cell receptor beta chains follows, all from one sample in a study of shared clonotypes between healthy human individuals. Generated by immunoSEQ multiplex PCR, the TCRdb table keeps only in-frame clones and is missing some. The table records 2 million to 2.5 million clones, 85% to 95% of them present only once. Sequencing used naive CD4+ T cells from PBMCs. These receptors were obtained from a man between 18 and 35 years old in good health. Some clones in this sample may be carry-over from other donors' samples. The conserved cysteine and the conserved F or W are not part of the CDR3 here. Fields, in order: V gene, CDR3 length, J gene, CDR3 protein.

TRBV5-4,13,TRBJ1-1,ASSRTGGSNTEAF
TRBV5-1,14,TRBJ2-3,ASSFTGGQGRDTQY
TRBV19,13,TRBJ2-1,ASSMAGGAYNEQF
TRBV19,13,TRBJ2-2,ASSQSAGFTGELF
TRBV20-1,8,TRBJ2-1,SPFSNEQF
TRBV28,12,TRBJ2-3,ASSSGGRADTQY
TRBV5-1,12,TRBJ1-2,ASSPGPSGGGYT
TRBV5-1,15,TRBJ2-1,ASSPATSGRAIDEQF
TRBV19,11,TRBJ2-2,ASSALEGGELF
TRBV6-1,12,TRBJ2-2,ASSAGGPPGELF
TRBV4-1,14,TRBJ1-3,ASSQDFIQPRNTIY
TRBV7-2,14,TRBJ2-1,ASSRTSGRYYNEQF
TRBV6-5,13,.,ASSSARGSAYEQY
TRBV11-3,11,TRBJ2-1,ASSSIAGEEQF
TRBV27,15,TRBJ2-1,ASSLGLAALSYNEQF
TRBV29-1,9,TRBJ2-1,SATLGNEQF
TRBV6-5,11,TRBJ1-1,ASSYRDGLEAF
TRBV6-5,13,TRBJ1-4,ASSSGPIWDEKLF
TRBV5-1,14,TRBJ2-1,ASSLASPAVRNEQF
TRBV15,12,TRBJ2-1,ATRRQGNYNEQF
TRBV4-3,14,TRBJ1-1,ASSQDLNSLNTEAF
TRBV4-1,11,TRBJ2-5,ASSQGGLETQY
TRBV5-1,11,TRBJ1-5,ASTPGPGQPQH
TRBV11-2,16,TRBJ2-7,ASSLFPPGTGGPNEQY
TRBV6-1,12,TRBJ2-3,ASREKGGGVGQY
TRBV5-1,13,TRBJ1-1,ASSLKGDLNTEAF
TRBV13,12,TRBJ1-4,ASSGGVLGEKLF
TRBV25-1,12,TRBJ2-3,ASGTGTATDTQY
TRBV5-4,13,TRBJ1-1,ASSLLTGGWTEAF
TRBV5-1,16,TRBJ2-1,ASSTWSGTGGAYNEQF
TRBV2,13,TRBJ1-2,ASSGGQASTYGYT
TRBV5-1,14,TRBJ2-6,ASSPQASSGANVLT
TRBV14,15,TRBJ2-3,ASSQGVTSGTTDTQY
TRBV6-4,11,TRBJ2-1,ASSDNPRNEQF
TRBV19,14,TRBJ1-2,ASSTHGQERTYGYT
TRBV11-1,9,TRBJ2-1,ASSFSRKQF
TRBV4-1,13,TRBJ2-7,ASSPPPGQTYEQY
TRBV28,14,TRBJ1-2,ASIGQGAPANYGYT
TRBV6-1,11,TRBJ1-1,ASSEIRGTEAF